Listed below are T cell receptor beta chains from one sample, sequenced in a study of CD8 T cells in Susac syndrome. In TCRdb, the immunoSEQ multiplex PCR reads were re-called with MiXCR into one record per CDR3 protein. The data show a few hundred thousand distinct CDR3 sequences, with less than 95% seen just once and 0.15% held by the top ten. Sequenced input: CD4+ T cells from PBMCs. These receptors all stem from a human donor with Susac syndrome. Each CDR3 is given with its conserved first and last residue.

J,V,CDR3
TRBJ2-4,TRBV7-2,CASSIPGEAKNIQYF
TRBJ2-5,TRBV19,CASSRGGETQYF
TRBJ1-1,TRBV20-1,CSAGSQGALRGTEAFF
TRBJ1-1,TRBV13,CASSKGRGEAFF
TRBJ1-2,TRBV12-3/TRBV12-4,CASRFRTEGLDYGYTF
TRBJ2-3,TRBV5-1,CASSTGSGDTQYF
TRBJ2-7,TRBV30,CAWRGTGTYEQYF
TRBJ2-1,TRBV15,CATSRDSGEQFF
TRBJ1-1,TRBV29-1,CSISGVTEAFF
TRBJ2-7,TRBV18,CASSPPEGGYEQYF
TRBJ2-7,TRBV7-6,CASSPAGAVSYEQYF
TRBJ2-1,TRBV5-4,CASSPGDRGNNEQFF
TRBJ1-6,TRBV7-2,CASTWDRGAASPLHF
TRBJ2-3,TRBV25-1,CASSAFGGGADTQYF
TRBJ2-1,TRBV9,CASSPLRSYNEQFF
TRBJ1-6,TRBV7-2,CASSLAGVYNSPLHF
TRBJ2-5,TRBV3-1,CASCLVAGETQYF
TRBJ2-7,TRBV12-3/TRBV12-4,CASSFGGKSTGGKQYF
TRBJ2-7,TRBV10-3,CAIRDRDSYEQYF
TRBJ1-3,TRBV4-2,CASSRGDTDSGNTIYF
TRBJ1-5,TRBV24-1,CATSDGGSQPQHF
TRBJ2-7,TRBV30,CAWSDPRVTEQYF
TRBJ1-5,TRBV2,CASKIGPGEHF